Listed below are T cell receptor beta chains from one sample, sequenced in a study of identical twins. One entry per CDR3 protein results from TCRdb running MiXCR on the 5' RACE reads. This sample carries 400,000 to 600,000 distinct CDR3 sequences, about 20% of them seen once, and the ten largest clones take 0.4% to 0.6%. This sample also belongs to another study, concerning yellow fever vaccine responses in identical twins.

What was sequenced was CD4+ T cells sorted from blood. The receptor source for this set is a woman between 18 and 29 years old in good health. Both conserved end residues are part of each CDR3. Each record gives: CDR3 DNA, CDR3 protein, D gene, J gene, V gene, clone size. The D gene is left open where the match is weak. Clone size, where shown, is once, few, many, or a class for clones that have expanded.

DNA: TGTGCCAGCAGTTACTCTTGGACCGAGCAGTACTTC; CDR3: CASSYSWTEQYF; D: -; J: TRBJ2-7; V: TRBV6-6; size: few
DNA: TGTGCCAGCCACCCCCGCGTCGGGGCCTTCACCGGGGAGCTGTTTTTT; CDR3: CASHPRVGAFTGELFF; D: -; J: TRBJ2-2; V: TRBV6-5; size: few
DNA: TGTGCCAGCAGCCCCCCTTGGGCCCCGGCCCCAGATACGCAGTATTTT; CDR3: CASSPPWAPAPDTQYF; D: -; J: TRBJ2-3; V: TRBV3-1; size: few
DNA: TGTGCCAGCAGCACGGGAGCCGAGCAGTACTTC; CDR3: CASSTGAEQYF; D: -; J: TRBJ2-7; V: TRBV28; size: few
DNA: TGTGCCAGCAGTTACGGCAGTGCCTATGGCTACACCTTC; CDR3: CASSYGSAYGYTF; D: -; J: TRBJ1-2; V: TRBV6-6; size: -
DNA: TGTGCCAGCAGCTTCGGGCAGGGCTTATACGAGCAGTACTTC; CDR3: CASSFGQGLYEQYF; D: -; J: TRBJ2-7; V: TRBV7-9; size: -
DNA: TGTGCCAGCAGCGTACGACTAGCGGGCGATATATACAATGAGCAGTTCTTC; CDR3: CASSVRLAGDIYNEQFF; D: TRBD2; J: TRBJ2-1; V: TRBV9; size: -
DNA: TGTGCCACCAGTGATTTCACAGGGTTTGGTGAGACCCAGTACTTC; CDR3: CATSDFTGFGETQYF; D: -; J: TRBJ2-5; V: TRBV24-1; size: few
DNA: TGTGCCAGCTCACCGACTAGCGGAACTTACAATGAGCAGTTCTTC; CDR3: CASSPTSGTYNEQFF; D: TRBD2; J: TRBJ2-1; V: TRBV18; size: many
DNA: TGTGCCAGCAGCTTTGACTACAGGATCATGAACACTGAAGCTTTCTTT; CDR3: CASSFDYRIMNTEAFF; D: -; J: TRBJ1-1; V: TRBV7-9; size: few
DNA: TGTGCCACCAGTGATCCCGGGCCCACCGATACGCAGTATTTT; CDR3: CATSDPGPTDTQYF; D: -; J: TRBJ2-3; V: TRBV24-1; size: few
DNA: TGTGCCAGCAGTGTAAACGGGGCCGGAAGTAGCGGGGGAAATGAGCAGTTCTTC; CDR3: CASSVNGAGSSGGNEQFF; D: TRBD2; J: TRBJ2-1; V: TRBV2; size: few
DNA: TGTGCCAGCAGTTCCCAGGGGGATATAACGAATTCACCCCTCCACTTT; CDR3: CASSSQGDITNSPLHF; D: TRBD1; J: TRBJ1-6; V: TRBV12-3/TRBV12-4; size: -
DNA: TGTGCCAGCTCAGCGACAGGGGTCGGAAACATTCAGTACTTC; CDR3: CASSATGVGNIQYF; D: TRBD1; J: TRBJ2-4; V: TRBV9; size: few
DNA: TGCAGTGCTTCCTCACTAGCGGGAGTGAGAGGCGAGCAGTTCTTC; CDR3: CSASSLAGVRGEQFF; D: TRBD2; J: TRBJ2-1; V: TRBV20-1; size: -
DNA: TGCAGTTTTAGATACCGGGGGGTGAACACCGGGGAGCTGTTTTTT; CDR3: CSFRYRGVNTGELFF; D: TRBD2; J: TRBJ2-2; V: TRBV20-1; size: few
DNA: TGTGCCAGTAGTACAACGGACAGTCTCTCCTACAATGAGCAGTTCTTC; CDR3: CASSTTDSLSYNEQFF; D: -; J: TRBJ2-1; V: TRBV19; size: -
DNA: TGCGCCAGCAGCTCACGGGACTCCGCCGGGGAGCAGTACTTC; CDR3: CASSSRDSAGEQYF; D: -; J: TRBJ2-7; V: TRBV5-1; size: -
DNA: TGCGCCAGCAGGTCCGGGACGGGGGGCTACGAGCAGTACTTC; CDR3: CASRSGTGGYEQYF; D: TRBD2; J: TRBJ2-7; V: TRBV5-1; size: many
DNA: TGCAGTGCAAGAGTTTCGGGGGCGCCCCAGCCCCAGCATTTT; CDR3: CSARVSGAPQPQHF; D: -; J: TRBJ1-5; V: TRBV20-1; size: few
DNA: TGTGCCAGCAGTTACTCGATCCAGCGGACGACCGGGGAGCTGTTTTTT; CDR3: CASSYSIQRTTGELFF; D: -; J: TRBJ2-2; V: TRBV6-5; size: few
DNA: TGTGCCAGCAGCGTAATGGCCAGACTAGACTACAATGAGCAGTTCTTC; CDR3: CASSVMARLDYNEQFF; D: -; J: TRBJ2-1; V: TRBV9; size: -
DNA: TGCAGTGCTAGAGATAGGGGCTCTGGGGCCAACGTCCTGACTTTC; CDR3: CSARDRGSGANVLTF; D: -; J: TRBJ2-6; V: TRBV20-1; size: many
DNA: TGTGCCAGCAGCCCACCGACAGGGCGGAGCGGGAGTCAGCAGTTCTTC; CDR3: CASSPPTGRSGSQQFF; D: -; J: TRBJ2-1; V: TRBV11-2; size: few
DNA: TGTGCCACCAGTGAGACAGGGTCAATGGAAGCTTTCTTT; CDR3: CATSETGSMEAFF; D: TRBD1; J: TRBJ1-1; V: TRBV24-1; size: once
DNA: TGCAGTGCTGCTACTAGCGGGCCAACAGATACGCAGTATTTT; CDR3: CSAATSGPTDTQYF; D: TRBD2; J: TRBJ2-3; V: TRBV20-1; size: few
DNA: TGTGCCACCAGTGAACCAAACACAGATACGCAGTATTTT; CDR3: CATSEPNTDTQYF; D: -; J: TRBJ2-3; V: TRBV24-1; size: -
DNA: TGTGCCATCAGTGAGCGGGACTTCACCGGGGAGCTGTTTTTT; CDR3: CAISERDFTGELFF; D: -; J: TRBJ2-2; V: TRBV10-3; size: -
DNA: TGTGCCAGCAGCTCCCTAAGGGAGGGAAAACCGTACACTGAAGCTTTCTTT; CDR3: CASSSLREGKPYTEAFF; D: -; J: TRBJ1-1; V: TRBV7-9; size: few
DNA: TGTGCCACCAGCAGGCCCTCACGAGGCTCTGGGGCCAACGTCCTGACTTTC; CDR3: CATSRPSRGSGANVLTF; D: -; J: TRBJ2-6; V: TRBV15; size: -
DNA: TGTGCCAGCAGCCCCCAACAGAGGGACACGACTGAAGCTTTCTTT; CDR3: CASSPQQRDTTEAFF; D: -; J: TRBJ1-1; V: TRBV3-1; size: -
DNA: TGTGCCAGCAGCCCCTCGCGGAGCATTAACACCGGGGAGCTGTTTTTT; CDR3: CASSPSRSINTGELFF; D: -; J: TRBJ2-2; V: TRBV3-1; size: few
DNA: TGCAGTGCTAGATCCGGGACAGATTCGAACACTGAAGCTTTCTTT; CDR3: CSARSGTDSNTEAFF; D: TRBD1; J: TRBJ1-1; V: TRBV20-1; size: -
DNA: TGTGCCAGCAGTTTATGGGAGGGTCGCAACGAGCAGTACTTC; CDR3: CASSLWEGRNEQYF; D: TRBD2; J: TRBJ2-7; V: TRBV12-3/TRBV12-4; size: -
DNA: TGTGCCAGCCGCGGACTAGCGGGAACCACATCGAACACCGGGGAGCTGTTTTTT; CDR3: CASRGLAGTTSNTGELFF; D: TRBD2; J: TRBJ2-2; V: TRBV6-1; size: -
DNA: TGTGCCAGCAGTTTTGGTCAGGGGGAGCAGTTCTTC; CDR3: CASSFGQGEQFF; D: -; J: TRBJ2-1; V: TRBV12-3/TRBV12-4; size: many
DNA: TGTGCCAGCAGCGCACGTTATCCTGAGCAGTTCTTC; CDR3: CASSARYPEQFF; D: -; J: TRBJ2-1; V: TRBV6-2/TRBV6-3; size: -
DNA: TGTGCCAGCAGTCAACAGGGGGGTCAGCCCCAGCATTTT; CDR3: CASSQQGGQPQHF; D: TRBD1; J: TRBJ1-5; V: TRBV6-1; size: few
DNA: TGCGCCAGCAGCCAAGTTTTGGCACCCCTCCACTTT; CDR3: CASSQVLAPLHF; D: -; J: TRBJ1-6; V: TRBV4-1; size: -
DNA: TGTGCCATCAGTGAGTCAGGACCTCAGGCCGGGGAGCTGTTTTTT; CDR3: CAISESGPQAGELFF; D: -; J: TRBJ2-2; V: TRBV10-3; size: -
DNA: TGTGCCAGCAGTTACGGGTCACCGGGACTAGCGGGGTGGGAGACCCAGTACTTC; CDR3: CASSYGSPGLAGWETQYF; D: TRBD2; J: TRBJ2-5; V: TRBV6-5; size: -
DNA: TGCGCCAGCAGTGAGTCTCGACTCGCTCCCGATACGCAGTATTTT; CDR3: CASSESRLAPDTQYF; D: -; J: TRBJ2-3; V: TRBV10-1; size: once
DNA: TGCGCCAGCAGCCCCAGCGGGGGTACTGCGGGGACGCAGTATTTT; CDR3: CASSPSGGTAGTQYF; D: TRBD2; J: TRBJ2-3; V: TRBV5-1; size: few
DNA: TGTGCCAGTAGTACAGGGACCTATGGCTACACCTTC; CDR3: CASSTGTYGYTF; D: -; J: TRBJ1-2; V: TRBV19; size: -
DNA: TGTGCCAGCAGCCAAGGGCCGGCAACTAATGAAAAACTGTTTTTT; CDR3: CASSQGPATNEKLFF; D: -; J: TRBJ1-4; V: TRBV3-1; size: -
DNA: TGTGCCAGCAGTTACTCGCGGACTAGCGGGGGGCAAGAGACCCAGTACTTC; CDR3: CASSYSRTSGGQETQYF; D: TRBD2; J: TRBJ2-5; V: TRBV6-2/TRBV6-3; size: -
DNA: TGTGCCAGCAGTACATTAGCGGGAGATGAGCAGTTCTTC; CDR3: CASSTLAGDEQFF; D: TRBD2; J: TRBJ2-1; V: TRBV2; size: -
DNA: TGTGCCAGCAGCCTGGCCGGGACAGGGCGGAATGAAAAACTGTTTTTT; CDR3: CASSLAGTGRNEKLFF; D: TRBD1; J: TRBJ1-4; V: TRBV7-9; size: -
DNA: TGTGCCAGCAGTTCCGGGACGGATAGCAATCAGCCCCAGCATTTT; CDR3: CASSSGTDSNQPQHF; D: -; J: TRBJ1-5; V: TRBV2; size: few
DNA: TGTGCCAGCAGTATCACCGGGGGCCCCTACGAGCAGTACTTC; CDR3: CASSITGGPYEQYF; D: -; J: TRBJ2-7; V: TRBV12-3/TRBV12-4; size: few
DNA: TGTGCCAGCACACAGGGCAACACTGAAGCTTTCTTT; CDR3: CASTQGNTEAFF; D: -; J: TRBJ1-1; V: TRBV12-3/TRBV12-4; size: -
DNA: TGTGCCAGCAGCTTATCGGATACGGAGACTAGCGGGAGCTACGAGCAGTACTTC; CDR3: CASSLSDTETSGSYEQYF; D: TRBD2; J: TRBJ2-7; V: TRBV7-8; size: few
DNA: TGCAGTGCTCCACCTTGGAATAGCGGGGGACAAGAGACCCAGTACTTC; CDR3: CSAPPWNSGGQETQYF; D: TRBD2; J: TRBJ2-5; V: TRBV20-1; size: -
DNA: TGTGCCAGCTCACCAAACCGGGACAGGGGGCGAAATGAGCAGTTCTTC; CDR3: CASSPNRDRGRNEQFF; D: TRBD1; J: TRBJ2-1; V: TRBV18; size: few
DNA: TGTGCCAGCAGTTTTGGCAGGGGGGGCCCCGGGGAGCTGTTTTTT; CDR3: CASSFGRGGPGELFF; D: -; J: TRBJ2-2; V: TRBV12-3/TRBV12-4; size: few
DNA: TGCGCCAGCAGCTTCGGGGATGGAGACAGTCCTATCGGCTACACCTTC; CDR3: CASSFGDGDSPIGYTF; D: -; J: TRBJ1-2; V: TRBV5-1; size: few
DNA: TGTGCCAGCAGCGTAGGACCCCAGATCACCTACGAGCAGTACTTC; CDR3: CASSVGPQITYEQYF; D: -; J: TRBJ2-7; V: TRBV9; size: -
DNA: TGTGCCAGCAGCGTAGGGGGCGGGGGGAACACTGAAGCTTTCTTT; CDR3: CASSVGGGGNTEAFF; D: -; J: TRBJ1-1; V: TRBV9; size: -